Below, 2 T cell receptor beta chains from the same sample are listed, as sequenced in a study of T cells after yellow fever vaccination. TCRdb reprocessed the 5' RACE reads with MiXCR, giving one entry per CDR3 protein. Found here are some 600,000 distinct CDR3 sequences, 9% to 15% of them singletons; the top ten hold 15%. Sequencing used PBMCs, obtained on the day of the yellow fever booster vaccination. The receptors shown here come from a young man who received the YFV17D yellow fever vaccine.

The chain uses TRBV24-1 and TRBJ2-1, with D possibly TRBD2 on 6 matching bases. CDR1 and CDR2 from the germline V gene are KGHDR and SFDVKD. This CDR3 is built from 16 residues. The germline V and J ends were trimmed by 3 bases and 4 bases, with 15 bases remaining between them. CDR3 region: CATSDPLARGYNEQFF. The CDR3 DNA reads TGTGCCACCAGTGATCCTCTAGCGAGAGGGTACAATGAGCAGTTCTTC.

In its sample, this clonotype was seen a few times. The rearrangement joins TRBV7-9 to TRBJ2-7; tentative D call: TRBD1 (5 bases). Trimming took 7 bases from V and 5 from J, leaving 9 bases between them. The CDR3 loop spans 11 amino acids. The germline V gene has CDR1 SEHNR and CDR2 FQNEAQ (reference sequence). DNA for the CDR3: TGTGCCAGCACTACAGGACACGAGCAGTACTTC. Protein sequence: CASTTGHEQYF.